This T cell receptor (beta chain) is from a study of blood T cell repertoires in COVID-19. Authors' analysis steps: Reference gene primer amplification in the assay estimated nucleated cell counts. The method was immunoSEQ multiplex PCR; TCRdb's version includes in-frame clones alone and lacks a portion of them. V, J and clone size derive from that table, while D and trimming were established from the DNA sequence. Of under 300,000 clones in the sample, 70% to 90% were seen once. Those enrolled, adults aged roughly 18 to 90 years, came from roughly 23 US areas. Participants' reported clinical history set cohort assignment. Trimming shortened V by 3 bases and J by 0 bases, and 12 bases separated the two germline ends. Germline V gene sequence: CDR1 SEHNR, CDR2 FQNEAQ (reference sequence). The CDR3 is 16 residues long.

This chain uses TRBV7-9 with TRBJ1-3; D uncertain. Sequenced input: PBMCs or T cells enriched from blood (not recorded which). The clonotype was recovered from a woman aged 45 to 65 who had been exposed to COVID-19. The CDR3: CASSLGSGFSGNTIYF. CDR3 bases: TGTGCCAGCAGCTTGGGTTCGGGTTTCTCTGGAAACACCATATATTTT.